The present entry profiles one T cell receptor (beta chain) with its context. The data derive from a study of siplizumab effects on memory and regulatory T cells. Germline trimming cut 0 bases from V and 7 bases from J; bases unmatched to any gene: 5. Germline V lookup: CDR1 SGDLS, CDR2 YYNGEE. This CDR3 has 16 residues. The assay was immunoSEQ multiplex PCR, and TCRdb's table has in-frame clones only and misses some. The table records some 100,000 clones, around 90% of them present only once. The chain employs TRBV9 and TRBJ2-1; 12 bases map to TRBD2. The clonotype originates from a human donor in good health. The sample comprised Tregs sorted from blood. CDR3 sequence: CASSVGSSGRENEQFF. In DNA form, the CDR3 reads TGTGCCAGCAGCGTAGGCTCTAGCGGGAGGGAGAATGAGCAGTTCTTC. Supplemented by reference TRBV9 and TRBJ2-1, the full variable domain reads DSGVTQTPKHLITATGQRVTLRCSPRSGDLSVYWYQQSLDQGLQFLIQYYNGEERAKGNILERFSAQQFPDLHSELNLSSLELGDSALYFCASSVGSSGRENEQFFGPGTRLTVL.